The present T cell receptor (beta chain) was sequenced within a study of T cell responses to AZD1222 COVID-19 vaccine. The CDR3 is made up of 13 amino acids. Germline V gene sequence: CDR1 KGHDR, CDR2 SFDVKD. V lost 7 bases and J 5 bases, leaving 12 bases between the germline ends. TCRdb's table, derived via immunoSEQ multiplex PCR, lists solely in-frame clones and lacks some. The table includes roughly 180,000 clones, roughly nine tenths detected once. About this clone itself: The target antigen is unknown.

Study-wide results and caveats: The study reported that nearly half of spike-specific TCRs target unmutated variant regions. Samples come after the peak T cell response, not at day 14. In a largely white British group with more females than males, clonal diversity was possibly underestimated.

The V gene is TRBV24-1, the J gene TRBJ2-3; a weak D match, TRBD2 (7 bases). The origin of this receptor is an adult in good health. The sequenced sample was peripheral blood, obtained on day 0 of AZD1222 vaccination. For the CDR3, the DNA is TGTGCCACCAGGAGGGGGGGAGGAGATACGCAGTATTTT. It translates to CATRRGGGDTQYF.